Following are 29 T cell receptor beta chains from one sample sequenced in a study of T cells in Graves' hyperthyroidism and ophthalmopathy. RNA transcripts served as the template for amplifying TCR beta CDR3 regions. The primer set for the first-round RT-PCR of the TCR CDR3 was HTBI. TCRdb ran MiXCR on the multiplex PCR reads and lists one entry per CDR3 protein. The sample has fewer than 600,000 distinct CDR3 sequences, roughly 14% seen once. Sequenced material: blood. The receptors were gathered from a woman in her late teens or twenties with Graves' hyperthyroidism.

The sample holds many counts of this clonotype. The genes are TRBV20-1 and TRBJ1-5, with 9 bases matching TRBD1. V gave up 0 bases and J gave up 0 bases; unmatched junction bases: 0. Germline CDR1 and CDR2: DFQATT and SNEGSKA (reference sequence). The CDR3 contains 15 residues. This CDR3 is CSAREDRGSNQPQHF. In DNA, the CDR3 is TGCAGTGCTAGAGAGGACAGGGGTAGCAATCAGCCCCAGCATTTT.

This clonotype showed up just a few times. This rearrangement joins TRBV3-1 to TRBJ1-2, with 9 positions matching TRBD1. Losses at the gene ends were 7 bases for V and 6 bases for J; bases not matched to a gene: 3. Germline V gene data show CDR1 as LGHDT and CDR2 as YNNKEL (reference sequence). This CDR3 comprises 12 residues. The CDR3 loop reads CASTRTGDGYTF. CDR3 in DNA: TGTGCCAGCACCAGGACAGGGGATGGCTACACCTTC.

This clonotype showed up just a few times. The CDR3 sequence is CASSPVDSSAGKDGYTF. The CDR3 DNA follows: TGTGCCAGTAGCCCCGTGGATAGCTCAGCTGGCAAGGATGGCTACACCTTC. The chain is built from TRBV19 and TRBJ1-2; D unclear. V was trimmed by 6 bases and J by 6 bases, leaving 26 bases between them. The CDR3 covers 17 residues. Germline V gene data show CDR1 as LNHDA and CDR2 as SQIVND (reference sequence).

In DNA, the CDR3 is TGTGCCAGCAGCCCCACCGGCGAGCAGTACTTC. Translation gives CASSPTGEQYF. The chain is built from TRBV7-9 and TRBJ2-7; D remains unclear. CDR3 length equals 11 residues. Trimming shortened V by 5 bases and J by 6 bases, and 8 bases separated the two germline ends. Germline CDR1 SEHNR, CDR2 FQNEAQ (reference sequence).

This clonotype occurred many times. V and J are TRBV10-3 and TRBJ1-1; 7 bases match TRBD1. Per the germline V gene, CDR1 is ENHRY and CDR2 is SYGVKD. The CDR3 runs to 13 residues. Trimming at V came to 10 bases and at J to 4 bases, leaving 9 bases not matched to a gene. CDR3 sequence reads: CATRDSSGTEAFF. The CDR3 DNA reads TGTGCCACTAGGGACAGTTCAGGCACTGAAGCTTTCTTT.

This clonotype was detected ten times or more. The V gene is TRBV29-1, the J gene TRBJ2-1; a possible D gene is TRBD2 (5 bases). The V and J ends lost 7 bases and 10 bases respectively, with 23 bases between them. CDR1 and CDR2 from the germline V gene are SQVTM and ANQGSEA. This CDR3 has 14 amino acids. The CDR3 bases are TGCAGCGCCCTCGACTACCGGAATCCCCAGGAGCAGTTCTTC. Translation gives CSALDYRNPQEQFF.

CDR3 DNA: TGTGCTAGTGGTTTGGTCCACGGTGGGGACAGGGCGCACTCCTACTATGGCTACACCTTC. Encoded protein: CASGLVHGGDRAHSYYGYTF. The chain has TRBV12-5 and TRBJ1-2; TRBD1 aligns across 9 bases. After removal of 0 bases from V and 3 bases from J, the junction contained 17 bases not matched to a gene. CDR3 size: 20 residues. Germline loops: CDR1 LGHNT, CDR2 FRNRAP.

This clonotype was observed many times. The genes are TRBV18 and TRBJ2-5; TRBD1 agrees at 8 bases. Trimming cost V 1 base and J 5 bases; bases outside gene matches: 6. CDR1 is KGHSH, CDR2 LQKENI, per germline. The CDR3 spans 15 residues. The CDR3 sequence: CASSPLTTGAETQYF. As DNA, the CDR3 is TGTGCCAGCTCACCACTTACGACAGGGGCTGAGACCCAGTACTTC.

This clonotype has a handful of counts. The chain combines TRBV6-1 with TRBJ2-5, with D perhaps assigned TRBD1 or TRBD2 (6 bases each). CDR1 and CDR2 (germline): MNHNS, SASEGT. Trimming shortened V by 5 bases and J by 5 bases, and 24 bases separated the two germline ends. The CDR3 has 17 residues. The chain's CDR3 is CASSYVASGGRGETQYF. CDR3 nucleotide sequence: TGTGCCAGCAGTTATGTAGCGTCTGGGGGGCGCGGGGAGACCCAGTACTTC.

A few counts support this clonotype. This may be a read error, as it is one base from a much larger clone. Written as DNA, the CDR3 is TGTGCCAGCAGTTTTTCAGGGGGCCCCTACGAGCAGTACTTC. Encoded protein: CASSFSGGPYEQYF. The chain is built from TRBV12-3 or TRBV12-4 and TRBJ2-7; 8 positions match TRBD1. Trimming at V came to 3 bases and at J to 2 bases, leaving 3 bases not matched to a gene. CDR3 length: 14 amino acids.

This clonotype was detected only a few times. The chain has TRBV19 and TRBJ2-6; D may be TRBD1 or TRBD2 (5 bases each). This CDR3 spans 17 amino acids. Germline V gene sequence: CDR1 LNHDA, CDR2 SQIVND (reference sequence). The V gene lost 5 bases and the J gene lost 2 bases, with 16 bases spanning the gap. Here the CDR3 reads CASSGLAGRAGANVLTF. The CDR3 region has the DNA TGTGCCAGTAGTGGCCTGGCAGGGCGGGCTGGGGCCAACGTCCTGACTTTC.

On this clonotype itself: A read error may account for a junction end that differs from germline. The chain has TRBV2 and TRBJ2-1, with D possibly being TRBD1 (6 bases). Germline V gene sequence: CDR1 SNHLY, CDR2 FYNNEI. The CDR3 consists of 16 residues. DNA of the CDR3: TGTACCAGCAGTGAAGGGAAGGTCAGGGGAACCAATGAGCAGTTCTTC. Translated, it gives CTSSEGKVRGTNEQFF. The whole variable domain, remainder taken from reference TRBV2 and TRBJ2-1, is EPEVTQTPSHQVTQMGQEVILRCVPISNHLYFYWYRQILGQKVEFLVSFYNNEISEKSEIFDDQFSVERPDGSNFTLKIRSTKLEDSAMYFCTSSEGKVRGTNEQFFGPGTRLTVL.

This clonotype was observed a handful of times. The genes are TRBV9 and TRBJ2-5, with TRBD1 matching over 9 bases. Germline CDR1 reads SGDLS; CDR2 reads YYNGEE. After removal of 4 bases from V and 4 bases from J, the junction contained 8 bases not matched to a gene. CDR3 length: 15 residues. The CDR3 sequence: CASSSRQGGAETQYF. The CDR3 coding sequence is TGTGCCAGCAGCTCCCGACAGGGGGGGGCAGAGACCCAGTACTTC.

This clonotype was found many times. This chain connects TRBV2 to TRBJ1-1; no clear D. The V gene's germline CDR1 is SNHLY and CDR2 FYNNEI. The CDR3 has 17 amino acids. V was shortened by 5 bases and J by 5 bases, with 24 bases between the two germline ends. The CDR3 nucleotides read TGTGCCAGCAGTCCCTATACGGGGAGGGTAGGTTCGACTGAAGCTTTCTTT. It codes for CASSPYTGRVGSTEAFF.

In this sample, this clonotype turned up many times. The chain couples TRBV2 to TRBJ2-3, with 9 bases fitting TRBD1. The germline V gene encodes CDR1 SNHLY and CDR2 FYNNEI. V lost 2 bases to trimming and J lost 6 bases; unmatched junction nucleotides: 6. The CDR3 sequence is 15 residues long. The CDR3 is CASSEFGTGRDTQYF. For the CDR3, the DNA is TGTGCCAGCAGTGAATTTGGGACAGGGAGGGATACGCAGTATTTT. The complete variable domain, with remaining parts taken from reference TRBV2 and TRBJ2-3, reads EPEVTQTPSHQVTQMGQEVILRCVPISNHLYFYWYRQILGQKVEFLVSFYNNEISEKSEIFDDQFSVERPDGSNFTLKIRSTKLEDSAMYFCASSEFGTGRDTQYFGPGTRLTVL.

This clonotype was observed at least ten times. The chain has TRBV20-1 and TRBJ2-3; 10 bases align to TRBD2. V was pared by 5 bases and J by 5 bases, with 16 bases of the junction left unmatched. The germline CDR1 and CDR2 sequences are DFQATT and SNEGSKA (reference sequence). This CDR3 contains 17 residues. For the CDR3, the DNA is TGCAGTGCTGTTCCTCCCATAGCGGGAGGTAGTAAAGATACGCAGTATTTT. As protein: CSAVPPIAGGSKDTQYF.

There are many counts of this clonotype. CDR3 region: CASSGLAGVKQYV. The CDR3 DNA reads as TGTGCCAGCAGCGGACTAGCGGGAGTAAAGCAGTACGTC. The rearrangement links TRBV2 to TRBJ2-7; 13 bases are a match to TRBD2. The CDR3 is 13 amino acids. V lost 6 bases, J lost 8 bases, and 4 bases stayed unmatched. Germline V CDR1 and CDR2: SNHLY, FYNNEI.

This clonotype was observed many times. The chain is built from TRBV27 and TRBJ2-1; D remains ambiguous. Trimming removed 3 bases from V and 8 bases from J, with 5 bases in between. CDR3 size: 11 residues. Germline V gives CDR1 MNHEY, CDR2 SMNVEV (reference sequence). CDR3 DNA: TGTGCCAGCAGTTTCCGCGATGAGCAGTTCTTC. Encoded protein: CASSFRDEQFF.

V usage is TRBV11-2 and J usage is TRBJ1-5; perhaps TRBD1 as D (5 bases). The germline V gene encodes CDR1 SGHAT and CDR2 FQNNGV. Trimming took 5 bases from V and 3 from J, leaving 8 bases between them. The CDR3 is 13 residues long. CDR3 sequence reads: CASSKGSNQPQHF. The DNA of the CDR3 is TGTGCCAGCAGCAAGGGGTCCAATCAGCCCCAGCATTTT.

This clonotype was seen at least ten times. The CDR3 bases are TGTGCCAGCAGCCAAGTAGCGGGAGCAGATACGCAGTATTTT. Its protein product is CASSQVAGADTQYF. The V and J genes are TRBV3-1 and TRBJ2-3; 9 positions agree with TRBD2. This CDR3 has 14 amino acids. Germline V gene lookup returns CDR1 LGHDT and CDR2 YNNKEL (reference sequence). The V segment lost 1 base and the J segment 4 bases; nucleotides outside the gene matches: 0.

This clonotype was seen many times. The chain carries TRBV2 and TRBJ2-7; a possible D gene is TRBD2 (6 bases). Germline loops: CDR1 SNHLY, CDR2 FYNNEI. This CDR3 is 12 amino acids long. Trimming stripped 7 bases from V and 2 bases from J, with 9 bases between. In DNA, the CDR3 is TGTGCCAGCACCGGGACTGCCTACGAGCAGTACTTC. This translates into CASTGTAYEQYF.

The sample holds many counts of this clonotype. The rearrangement links TRBV11-3 to TRBJ2-7, with 8 bases that match TRBD2. The CDR3 length is 15 residues. Per germline, CDR1 SGHNT and CDR2 YENEEA. V lost 1 base to trimming and J lost 3 bases; unmatched junction nucleotides: 5. CDR3 bases: TGTGCCAGCAGCTTAGCCAGGGCGGGAGGCTACGAGCAGTACTTC. Its translation: CASSLARAGGYEQYF.

This chain links TRBV6-2 or TRBV6-3 with TRBJ2-7; the match to TRBD1 covers 8 bases. There are 15 residues in the CDR3. The germline V gene encodes CDR1 MNHEY and CDR2 SVGEGT. V gave up 4 bases and J gave up 2 bases; unmatched junction bases: 7. The CDR3 loop is CASSFRTGITYEQYF. The CDR3, as DNA: TGTGCCAGCAGTTTTCGGACAGGGATAACCTACGAGCAGTACTTC.

This clonotype was observed at least ten times. This chain connects TRBV7-3 to TRBJ2-1; TRBD2 matches 11 bases. The V gene end was trimmed by 1 base and the J gene end by 12 bases; junction bases not matched to a gene: 20. The CDR3 totals 19 residues. CDR1 and CDR2 from the germline V gene are SGHTA and FQGTGA. The chain's CDR3 is CASSLNGGASGRPSEGQFF. The CDR3 nucleotides are TGTGCCAGCAGCTTAAATGGGGGGGCTAGCGGGAGGCCATCTGAGGGGCAGTTCTTC. Looking up the rest from reference TRBV7-3 and TRBJ2-1 gives the full variable domain: GAGVSQTPSNKVTEKGKYVELRCDPISGHTALYWYRQSLGQGPEFLIYFQGTGAADDSGLPNDRFFAVRPEGSVSTLKIQRTERGDSAVYLCASSLNGGASGRPSEGQFFGPGTRLTVL.

This clonotype was seen more than once but under ten times. CDR3 sequence (DNA): TGTGCCAGCAGTGGGCGACGACCGGGACAGGGGGAAGGACCCTATGGCTACACCTTC. This codes for CASSGRRPGQGEGPYGYTF. The chain has TRBV2 and TRBJ1-2; the match to TRBD1 covers 11 bases. The length of the CDR3 is 19 residues. Germline V gene lookup returns CDR1 SNHLY and CDR2 FYNNEI. Unmatched junction bases numbered 17, after V lost 4 bases and J lost 4 bases.

In this sample, this clonotype turned up many times. The V and J genes are TRBV7-3 and TRBJ2-3, with TRBD2 matching 7 bases. The junction had 17 bases not matched to a gene; V was cut back by 1 base and J by 1 base. Germline V gene lookup returns CDR1 SGHTA and CDR2 FQGTGA. This CDR3 contains 20 residues. The DNA for the CDR3 is TGTGCCAGCAGCTTAAGGCCAGCGGGGTCCCCCACGGGAGGCACAGATACGCAGTATTTT. It codes for CASSLRPAGSPTGGTDTQYF.

The sample holds many counts of this clonotype. V is TRBV7-9 and J is TRBJ1-1, with 7 nucleotides matching TRBD1. The junction had 5 bases not matched to a gene; V was cut back by 6 bases and J by 4 bases. From germline, CDR1 is SEHNR and CDR2 FQNEAQ (reference sequence). CDR3 size: 13 residues. The CDR3 DNA follows: TGTGCCAGCAGGAGGGGGACAGTCACTGAAGCTTTCTTT. Protein sequence: CASRRGTVTEAFF. The full variable domain, with the rest looked up from reference TRBV7-9 and TRBJ1-1, is DTGVSQNPRHKITKRGQNVTFRCDPISEHNRLYWYRQTLGQGPEFLTYFQNEAQLEKSRLLSDRFSAERPKGSFSTLEIQRTEQGDSAMYLCASRRGTVTEAFFGQGTRLTVV.

This clonotype was counted at least ten times. The CDR3 reads CASSSPGRTGELFF. As DNA, the CDR3 is TGTGCCAGCAGCTCGCCGGGACGAACCGGGGAGCTGTTTTTT. V is TRBV5-5 and J is TRBJ2-2; tentatively, D is TRBD1 or TRBD2 (5 bases each). Germline CDR1 reads SGHKS; CDR2 reads YYEKEE (reference sequence). The CDR3 spans 14 residues. V lost 3 bases to trimming and J lost 5 bases, with 11 bases between them.

V usage is TRBV3-1 and J usage is TRBJ2-7; maybe TRBD1 (6 bases). This CDR3 spans 14 amino acids. From germline, CDR1 is LGHDT and CDR2 YNNKEL (reference sequence). Trimming removed 0 bases at V and 5 bases at J, with 11 bases between. CDR3: CASSQDLQGDEQYF. The CDR3 DNA sequence: TGTGCCAGCAGCCAAGATCTACAGGGAGACGAGCAGTACTTC.